This T cell receptor beta chain appears in the sequencing data of a study of T cell repertoires in cytomegalovirus infection. TCRdb called the reads again in MiXCR, with one record for every CDR3 protein. The sample shows 300,000 to 400,000 distinct CDR3 sequences, around a sixth of them seen only once. This CDR3 spans 12 amino acids. V gave up 5 bases and J gave up 5 bases, with 9 bases separating them. This TCR was sampled from a human donor in good health (CMV status not recorded). Some clones in this sample may be carry-over from other donors' samples. The chain employs TRBV12-3 or TRBV12-4 and TRBJ1-2; tentative D call: TRBD1 (5 bases). The sample taken for sequencing was PBMCs. CDR3 loop: CASSPRQYGYTF. The CDR3 DNA reads TGTGCCAGCAGTCCCCGACAGTATGGCTACACCTTC.